One sample yielded the 21 T cell receptor beta chains listed below, sequenced in a study of cytomegalovirus exposure and HLA in healthy donors. Clones were sequenced by immunoSEQ multiplex PCR, and TCRdb holds only the in-frame ones, with some missing. The table includes 200,000 to 300,000 clones, just under 90% detected once. Sequenced: PBMCs. The receptors here all came from a man between 18 and 35 years old in good health and CMV-seronegative.

The V call is TRBV11-2, the J call TRBJ2-2, with TRBD1 identical over 8 bases. The CDR3 spans 16 residues. Germline V gene sequence: CDR1 SGHAT, CDR2 FQNNGV. The J segment lost 4 bases and the V segment lost 6 bases, leaving 10 bases of the junction unmatched. CDR3 in DNA: TGTGCCAGCAGGCACTCAGGGGGCGCGGGCACCGGGGAGCTGTTTTTT. This translates into CASRHSGGAGTGELFF.

For the CDR3, the DNA is TGCGCCAGCAGCCAAGAGAGAACAGTTCGTCTTCACGAGCAGTACTTC. It yields the protein CASSQERTVRLHEQYF. This chain connects TRBV4-3 to TRBJ2-7; unclear D gene. Germline V gene sequence: CDR1 LGHNA, CDR2 YSLEER. Trimming took 0 bases from V and 5 from J, leaving 17 bases between them. The CDR3 contains 16 residues.

The CDR3 sequence is CASSGGQTSTDTQYF. CDR3 coding DNA: TGTGCCAGCAGCGGGGGACAGACTAGCACAGATACGCAGTATTTT. The V gene is TRBV9, the J gene TRBJ2-3; 7 nucleotides match TRBD1. V gave up 3 bases and J gave up 0 bases; unmatched junction bases: 4. Germline CDR1 is SGDLS and CDR2 is YYNGEE. CDR3 length: 15 amino acids.

The chain joins TRBV4-2 to TRBJ2-7; D possibly corresponds to TRBD2 (5 bases). Germline V CDR1 and CDR2: LGHNA, YNFKEQ. V was cut by 1 base and J by 4 bases, with 11 bases left in between. The CDR3 covers 14 residues. The CDR3 is CASSQGGSAYEQYF. CDR3 bases: TGTGCCAGCAGCCAAGGAGGGTCGGCGTACGAGCAGTACTTC.

V gene TRBV13 combines with J gene TRBJ2-1; TRBD2 is a possible D gene (6 bases). V was cut by 8 bases and J by 4 bases, with 18 bases left in between. In germline, CDR1 is PRHDT, CDR2 FYEKMQ (reference sequence). This CDR3 is built from 15 residues. The CDR3 DNA reads TGTGCCAGCCGTAGGGGAATAGCGGCTTACAATGAGCAGTTCTTC. It specifies CASRRGIAAYNEQFF.

The rearrangement joins TRBV15 to TRBJ2-7; tentative D call: TRBD2 (6 bases). Germline CDR1 reads LNHNV; CDR2 reads YYDKDF (reference sequence). The ends were cut back, 0 bases at V and 1 base at J, with 16 bases in the middle. The CDR3 spans 17 residues. The CDR3 is CATSRDMSGRPSYEQYF. In nucleotides, the CDR3 is TGTGCCACCAGCAGAGATATGAGCGGGCGACCATCCTACGAGCAGTACTTC.

This clone was seen at least ten times. The chain combines TRBV14 with TRBJ2-1, with 9 bases matching TRBD1. The CDR3 covers 15 residues. In germline, CDR1 is SGHDN, CDR2 FVKESK. The J segment lost 7 bases and the V segment lost 6 bases, leaving 10 bases of the junction unmatched. In nucleotides, the CDR3 is TGTGCCAGCAGGCCCGGGACAGGGTTTACAAATGAGCAGTTCTTC. Its protein product is CASRPGTGFTNEQFF.

This clone has a handful of counts. V gene TRBV6-6 combines with J gene TRBJ2-7; 7 bases fit TRBD2. From germline, CDR1 is MNHNY and CDR2 SVGAGI (reference sequence). The CDR3 extends over 15 amino acids. With V trimmed by 6 bases and J by 4 bases, 12 bases remained unmatched. The DNA of the CDR3 is TGTGCCAGCAGCTTCACCTCTAGCGGTCCATACGAGCAGTACTTC. Amino acids: CASSFTSSGPYEQYF.

The chain combines TRBV28 with TRBJ1-5; tentative D call: TRBD1 (5 bases). V gave up 3 bases and J gave up 7 bases, with 10 bases separating them. The germline gives CDR1 MDHEN, CDR2 SYDVKM. This CDR3 spans 13 amino acids. CDR3 protein: CASSFRSGQPQHF. The CDR3, as DNA: TGTGCCAGCAGTTTCCGCTCAGGGCAGCCCCAGCATTTT.

V and J are TRBV27 and TRBJ2-7; 9 bases match TRBD1. The germline V gene encodes CDR1 MNHEY and CDR2 SMNVEV (reference sequence). After removal of 3 bases from V and 3 bases from J, the junction contained 6 bases not matched to a gene. The CDR3 contains 15 residues. The CDR3 spells CASSLSGQGDYEQYF. CDR3 DNA: TGTGCCAGCAGTTTGTCGGGACAGGGAGACTACGAGCAGTACTTC.

This clone was seen more than once but under ten times. As DNA, the CDR3 is TGTGCCAGTAGTGCGGGGGGGCCAAAGTTCTTC. Translation gives CASSAGGPKFF. The rearrangement uses TRBV19 and TRBJ2-1; the match to TRBD2 covers 9 bases. Germline-derived CDR1 and CDR2 are LNHDA and SQIVND (reference sequence). The CDR3 spans 11 residues. V lost 5 bases, J lost 14 bases, and 4 bases stayed unmatched.

This clone occurred once. The genes are TRBV5-1 and TRBJ2-4, with 8 bases aligning to TRBD1. Germline V CDR1 and CDR2: SGHRS, YFSETQ. The CDR3 covers 16 residues. V was clipped by 3 bases and J by 3 bases; unmatched bases: 8. The CDR3 DNA sequence: TGCGCCAGCAGCTCTAATTACAGGGGGGTCAAAAACATTCAGTACTTC. Translation gives CASSSNYRGVKNIQYF.

J is TRBJ1-2 and V is TRBV7-2; the D gene is possibly TRBD1 (6 bases). V lost 6 bases, J lost 8 bases, and 13 bases lay in between. The germline gives CDR1 SGHTA, CDR2 FQGNSA. The CDR3 has 12 amino acids. CDR3 in DNA: TGTGCCAGCAGTATACAGGGTGGCGGCTACACCTTC. This translates into CASSIQGGGYTF. Variable domain in full (rest from reference TRBV7-2 and TRBJ1-2): GAGVSQSPSNKVTEKGKDVELRCDPISGHTALYWYRQSLGQGLEFLIYFQGNSAPDKSGLPSDRFSAERTGGSVSTLTIQRTQQEDSAVYLCASSIQGGGYTFGSGTRLTVV.

The chain joins TRBV18 to TRBJ2-5, with D unresolved. Germline-derived CDR1 and CDR2 are KGHSH and LQKENI. The CDR3 totals 14 residues. V gave up 4 bases and J gave up 0 bases, with 9 bases separating them. The CDR3 here is CASSLSANQETQYF. In DNA, the CDR3 is TGTGCCAGCTCACTTTCAGCGAACCAAGAGACCCAGTACTTC.

This chain uses TRBV7-9 with TRBJ2-5; D possibly corresponds to TRBD1 (6 bases). Germline-derived CDR1 and CDR2 are SEHNR and FQNEAQ (reference sequence). The CDR3 spans 14 residues. Deletions cut 5 bases from V and 3 bases from J, with 13 bases between. The DNA of the CDR3 is TGTGCCAGCAGCCCTCGGGGACAAGAAGAGACCCAGTACTTC. Amino acids: CASSPRGQEETQYF.

J is TRBJ1-6 and V is TRBV11-2; 7 bases agree with TRBD1. V trimming: 2 bases; J trimming: 12 bases; junction bases outside the gene matches: 4. This CDR3 comprises 13 residues. Germline V gene lookup returns CDR1 SGHAT and CDR2 FQNNGV. The CDR3 bases are TGTGCCAGCAGCTTACGACAGGGTCTACCCCTCCACTTT. Its protein is CASSLRQGLPLHF.

The rearrangement joins TRBV18 to TRBJ1-5, with a possible D match to TRBD1 (6 bases). V was shortened by 3 bases and J by 0 bases, with 12 bases between the two germline ends. CDR3 length: 16 residues. Germline CDR1 reads KGHSH; CDR2 reads LQKENI. In DNA form, the CDR3 reads TGTGCCAGCTCACCGGGGACACCCTATAGCAATCAGCCCCAGCATTTT. This translates into CASSPGTPYSNQPQHF.

V and J are TRBV14 and TRBJ2-7, with a tentative D call TRBD2 (6 bases). The V end lost 1 base, the J end lost 5 bases, and 15 bases lay between the germline ends. This CDR3 contains 15 residues. The V gene's germline CDR1 is SGHDN and CDR2 FVKESK. The CDR3 region is CASSQGGWRGDEQYF. CDR3 DNA: TGTGCCAGCAGCCAAGGGGGGTGGAGGGGCGACGAGCAGTACTTC.

This chain connects TRBV28 to TRBJ2-1, with 8 bases fitting TRBD1. The length of the CDR3 is 13 residues. V lost 5 bases to trimming and J lost 7 bases; unmatched junction nucleotides: 4. Looked up from germline, CDR1 is MDHEN and CDR2 is SYDVKM. In nucleotides, the CDR3 is TGTGCCAGCAGTCCACGGACAGGGAATGAGCAGTTCTTC. This sequence encodes CASSPRTGNEQFF.

The rearrangement joins TRBV10-3 to TRBJ2-3; D call uncertain. Germline CDR1 ENHRY, CDR2 SYGVKD. Trimming shortened V by 10 bases and J by 3 bases, and 11 bases separated the two germline ends. The CDR3 consists of 12 residues. The DNA for the CDR3 is TGTGCCAGCCGGCCCGGGACAGATACGCAGTATTTT. Translated, it gives CASRPGTDTQYF.

This chain links TRBV6-1 with TRBJ1-5; D not resolved. Germline CDR1 is MNHNS and CDR2 is SASEGT. Trimming cost V 0 bases and J 7 bases, with 7 bases left between them. The CDR3 sequence is 13 residues long. The CDR3 protein is CASSEAAEQPQHF. As DNA, the CDR3 is TGTGCCAGCAGTGAAGCGGCGGAGCAGCCCCAGCATTTT.